The clone carrying this T cell receptor beta chain was recorded a few times. Antigen unknown. Sequencing used immunoSEQ multiplex PCR; TCRdb keeps in-frame clones, though not all of them. The data hold around 99,000 clones, with more than 70% observed a single time. This sample is drawn from a study of T cell responses to AZD1222 COVID-19 vaccine. Regarding the study as a whole: Two AZD1222 administrations were followed by greater Spike-specific TCR breadth and depth. Females made up more of the donors, who were largely white British, and clonal diversity may have come out too low.

Trimming left V 4 bases short and J 5 bases short, with 6 bases between. The CDR3 loop spans 12 amino acids. Germline lookup yields CDR1 LNHDA and CDR2 SQIVND (reference sequence). Material: peripheral blood, obtained 28 days after the second AZD1222 dose. The V call is TRBV19, the J call TRBJ2-1; D gene uncertain. The TCR comes from an adult who received the AZD1222 COVID-19 vaccine. The CDR3 DNA is TGTGCCAGTAGTAACTACCACAATGAGCAGTTCTTC. Protein sequence: CASSNYHNEQFF. The full variable domain, completed using reference TRBV19 and TRBJ2-1, is DGGITQSPKYLFRKEGQNVTLSCEQNLNHDAMYWYRQDPGQGLRLIYYSQIVNDFQKGDIAEGYSVSREKKESFPLTVTSAQKNPTAFYLCASSNYHNEQFFGPGTRLTVL.